Following are 24 T cell receptor beta chains from one sample sequenced in a study of blood T cell repertoires in COVID-19. TCRdb keeps only in-frame clones here, not all; method: immunoSEQ multiplex PCR. The sample lists a few hundred thousand clones; about 88% were seen once. Sample: peripheral blood. The receptors were sampled from a man between 35 and 55 years old with acute or convalescent COVID-19.

This clone has a handful of counts. The chain is built from TRBV6-4 and TRBJ2-3, with 7 bases fitting TRBD1. The germline CDR1 and CDR2 sequences are MRHNA and SNTAGT. There are 15 residues in the CDR3. Trimming removed 6 bases from V and 2 bases from J; junction bases left unmatched: 8. CDR3 in DNA: TGTGCCAGCAGCCCCGGGCAGGGGGACACAGATACGCAGTATTTT. It translates to CASSPGQGDTDTQYF.

The chain employs TRBV6-1 and TRBJ1-2, with TRBD1 matching over 8 bases. The CDR3 runs 18 residues. CDR1 MNHNS and CDR2 SASEGT come from the germline V gene. J gave up 6 bases and V 0 bases, and 15 bases lay outside the gene matches. DNA of the CDR3: TGTGCCAGCAGTGAAGCAATCGGGACAGGAAGATCGGTCGATGGCTACACCTTC. The encoded protein is CASSEAIGTGRSVDGYTF.

Only one count was recorded for this clone. The rearrangement uses TRBV28 and TRBJ1-5, with 8 bases fitting TRBD1. Germline loops: CDR1 MDHEN, CDR2 SYDVKM. The CDR3 covers 15 residues. V trimming: 4 bases; J trimming: 4 bases; junction bases outside the gene matches: 6. The CDR3 coding sequence is TGTGCCAGCAGTTCCCCGACAGGGGAGAATCAGCCCCAGCATTTT. Its protein is CASSSPTGENQPQHF.

The chain employs TRBV30 and TRBJ1-1; 9 bases map to TRBD1. There are 12 residues in the CDR3. V lost 5 bases, J lost 5 bases, and 3 bases stayed unmatched. Germline V gives CDR1 GTSNPN, CDR2 SVGIG (reference sequence). The CDR3 DNA sequence: TGTGCCTGGCGACAGGGGGGGACTGAAGCTTTCTTT. The encoded protein is CAWRQGGTEAFF.

The V and J genes are TRBV6-5 and TRBJ1-1; TRBD1 aligns across 8 bases. The CDR3 has 15 amino acids. Unmatched junction bases numbered 13, after V lost 7 bases and J lost 6 bases. Germline V lookup: CDR1 MNHEY, CDR2 SVGAGI. This CDR3 is CASTRGPTGVAEAFF. The CDR3 DNA reads TGTGCCAGCACACGGGGTCCGACAGGGGTCGCTGAAGCTTTCTTT.

This sequence joins TRBV5-1 and TRBJ2-2, with 9 bases aligning to TRBD2. Germline CDR1 is SGHRS and CDR2 is YFSETQ. The trim removed 3 bases at V and 5 bases at J, leaving 11 bases unmatched. This CDR3 is built from 17 residues. DNA for the CDR3: TGCGCCAGCAGCTCCAGCCGCGGGGGGGACCCTACCGGGGAGCTGTTTTTT. Translated: CASSSSRGGDPTGELFF.

This clone showed up just once. The CDR3 region is CASSFPRTGRSPLHF. In DNA form, the CDR3 reads TGTGCCAGCAGCTTCCCACGGACAGGGAGGTCACCCCTCCACTTT. The chain joins TRBV5-8 to TRBJ1-6, with 8 bases matching TRBD1. The V and J ends lost 2 bases and 10 bases, in that order; junction bases with no gene match: 8. CDR3 size: 15 residues. Germline lookup yields CDR1 SGHTS and CDR2 YDEGEE.

The chain couples TRBV11-1 to TRBJ1-2; D possibly corresponds to TRBD1 (5 bases). CDR3 length: 16 amino acids. Germline lookup yields CDR1 SGHAT and CDR2 FQDESV (reference sequence). Trimming cost V 3 bases and J 4 bases, with 18 bases left between them. The CDR3 sequence is CASSFKGDVCSYGYTF. The CDR3 DNA sequence: TGTGCCAGCAGCTTTAAAGGGGATGTGTGTAGCTATGGCTACACCTTC.

The J gene is TRBJ2-1, the V gene TRBV13; 11 bases map to TRBD2. CDR1 and CDR2 (germline): PRHDT, FYEKMQ (reference sequence). V trimming: 5 bases; J trimming: 8 bases; junction bases outside the gene matches: 8. This CDR3 has 15 residues. This CDR3 is CASSGRLAGWDEQFF. For the CDR3, the DNA is TGTGCCAGCAGCGGGAGACTAGCGGGGTGGGATGAGCAGTTCTTC. Supplemented by reference TRBV13 and TRBJ2-1, the full variable domain reads AAGVIQSPRHLIKEKRETATLKCYPIPRHDTVYWYQQGPGQDPQFLISFYEKMQSDKGSIPDRFSAQQFSDYHSELNMSSLELGDSALYFCASSGRLAGWDEQFFGPGTRLTVL.

The V gene is TRBV4-2, the J gene TRBJ1-2; maybe TRBD1 (5 bases). Per the germline V gene, CDR1 is LGHNA and CDR2 is YNFKEQ. V lost 4 bases to trimming and J lost 4 bases, with 16 bases between them. The CDR3 totals 15 residues. The DNA of the CDR3 is TGTGCCAGCAGCCGGGATACAGGAGCCGTCTATGGCTACACCTTC. Its translation: CASSRDTGAVYGYTF.

This clone has only a few counts. This CDR3 reads CASTGTGGGNQPQHF. The DNA for the CDR3 is TGTGCCAGCACCGGGACAGGGGGAGGCAATCAGCCCCAGCATTTT. V is TRBV6-5 and J is TRBJ1-5; TRBD1 matches at 11 bases. The trim removed 7 bases at V and 2 bases at J, leaving 4 bases unmatched. Germline V gives CDR1 MNHEY, CDR2 SVGAGI. CDR3 length: 15 amino acids.

The chain uses TRBV6-5 and TRBJ2-1; 8 nucleotides agree with TRBD1. The V segment lost 6 bases and the J segment 2 bases; nucleotides outside the gene matches: 3. CDR3 length: 14 amino acids. Germline V lookup: CDR1 MNHEY, CDR2 SVGAGI. In nucleotides, the CDR3 is TGTGCCAGCAGCGGGACAGGAACCTACAATGAGCAGTTCTTC. Amino acid sequence: CASSGTGTYNEQFF.

This clone turned up a few times. This specimen includes other DNA sequences encoding the same CDR3. The gene calls are TRBV9 and TRBJ2-2, with a possible D match to TRBD2 (6 bases). Looked up from germline, CDR1 is SGDLS and CDR2 is YYNGEE. This CDR3 has 15 residues. V was pared by 0 bases and J by 1 base, with 7 bases between. The CDR3 DNA is TGTGCCAGCAGCGTAGTCGGGGGGAACACCGGGGAGCTGTTTTTT. Translated: CASSVVGGNTGELFF.

The chain has TRBV30 and TRBJ2-3; 10 bases agree with TRBD2. Germline CDR1 reads GTSNPN; CDR2 reads SVGIG (reference sequence). Germline trimming cut 7 bases from V and 2 bases from J; bases unmatched to any gene: 3. The CDR3 is 13 residues long. CDR3 protein: CASSGGATDTQYF. In DNA, the CDR3 is TGTGCCTCAAGCGGGGGGGCCACAGATACGCAGTATTTT.

The V call is TRBV5-1, the J call TRBJ1-6; weak D call: TRBD1 (5 bases). The germline V gene has CDR1 SGHRS and CDR2 YFSETQ. Trimming removed 4 bases at V and 8 bases at J, with 16 bases between. This CDR3 region has 15 residues. CDR3: CASSPQGLKDSPLHF. In DNA form, the CDR3 reads TGCGCCAGCAGCCCCCAGGGACTGAAGGATTCACCCCTCCACTTT.

DNA of the CDR3: TGTGCCAGCAGGGGTGGAACAGGGGACACTGAAGCTTTCTTT. It translates to CASRGGTGDTEAFF. The chain combines TRBV6-5 with TRBJ1-1; 7 positions match TRBD1. After removal of 6 bases from V and 3 bases from J, the junction contained 7 bases not matched to a gene. Germline V gene lookup returns CDR1 MNHEY and CDR2 SVGAGI. The CDR3 is made up of 14 amino acids.

The V gene is TRBV9, the J gene TRBJ1-1, with 8 nucleotides matching TRBD1. V dropped 4 bases and J dropped 11; count of bases not matched to a gene: 10. This CDR3 spans 13 amino acids. CDR1 is SGDLS and CDR2 is YYNGEE in the germline V gene. DNA of the CDR3: TGTGCCAGCAGCCTGGGGACAGGAGCTTCGGCTTTCTTT. Its protein is CASSLGTGASAFF.

This clone is a singleton in its sample. This chain uses TRBV29-1 with TRBJ1-1; TRBD1 aligns across 10 bases. The CDR3 is 13 amino acids. V shed 7 bases and J 5 bases; nucleotides not matched to a gene: 7. Germline loops: CDR1 SQVTM, CDR2 ANQGSEA. CDR3 sequence reads: CSATGGALTEAFF. Here the CDR3 DNA reads TGCAGCGCGACAGGGGGCGCCTTGACTGAAGCTTTCTTT. Supplemented by reference TRBV29-1 and TRBJ1-1, the full variable domain reads SAVISQKPSRDICQRGTSLTIQCQVDSQVTMMFWYRQQPGQSLTLIATANQGSEATYESGFVIDKFPISRPNLTFSTLTVSNMSPEDSSIYLCSATGGALTEAFFGQGTRLTVV.

This clone was counted a few times. The chain uses TRBV18 and TRBJ1-1; tentative D call: TRBD1 (6 bases). This CDR3 spans 15 amino acids. CDR1 and CDR2 (germline): KGHSH, LQKENI. V was pared by 4 bases and J by 1 base, with 13 bases between. The CDR3 is CASSLFGQTNTEAFF. CDR3 in DNA: TGTGCCAGCTCACTCTTTGGACAGACGAACACTGAAGCTTTCTTT.

The gene calls are TRBV6-1 and TRBJ1-2, with 10 positions matching TRBD1. The CDR3 runs to 17 residues. V lost 1 base, J lost 7 bases, and 12 bases stayed unmatched. Germline CDR1 is MNHNS and CDR2 is SASEGT. The CDR3 reads CASSEDARWWDRGGYTF. As DNA, the CDR3 is TGTGCCAGCAGTGAAGATGCCCGATGGTGGGACAGGGGTGGCTACACCTTC.

V gene TRBV5-4 combines with J gene TRBJ1-2; D is uncertain. CDR3 length: 13 residues. Germline V lookup: CDR1 SGHNT, CDR2 YYREEE (reference sequence). Trimming took 2 bases from V and 7 from J, leaving 12 bases between them. The CDR3 loop reads CASSLSDRLGYTF. CDR3 coding DNA: TGTGCCAGCAGCTTAAGCGATCGGCTTGGCTACACCTTC.

J is TRBJ1-1 and V is TRBV6-1, with D perhaps matching TRBD1 (5 bases). The CDR3 contains 14 residues. CDR1 and CDR2 from the germline V gene are MNHNS and SASEGT. V was cut by 2 bases and J by 3 bases, with 10 bases left in between. The CDR3 is CASSEWVGDTEAFF. The DNA for the CDR3 is TGTGCCAGCAGTGAATGGGTAGGGGACACTGAAGCTTTCTTT.

The gene calls are TRBV5-4 and TRBJ1-6; perhaps TRBD1 as D (5 bases). The CDR3 is made up of 14 amino acids. Between the trimmed V and J ends, which lost 0 bases and 8 bases, there was a span of 9 bases. CDR1 is SGHNT and CDR2 is YYREEE in the germline V gene (reference sequence). CDR3 sequence: CASSLEAGDSPLHF. The CDR3 coding sequence is TGTGCCAGCAGCTTGGAGGCGGGGGATTCACCCCTCCACTTT.

The J gene is TRBJ2-1, the V gene TRBV5-4; 8 bases align to TRBD1. Germline values: CDR1 SGHNT, CDR2 YYREEE (reference sequence). J lost 7 bases, V lost 4 bases, and 7 bases had no gene match. This CDR3 comprises 14 residues. CDR3 in amino acids: CASSPGGAYNEQFF. DNA of the CDR3: TGTGCCAGCAGCCCAGGGGGCGCTTATAATGAGCAGTTCTTC.